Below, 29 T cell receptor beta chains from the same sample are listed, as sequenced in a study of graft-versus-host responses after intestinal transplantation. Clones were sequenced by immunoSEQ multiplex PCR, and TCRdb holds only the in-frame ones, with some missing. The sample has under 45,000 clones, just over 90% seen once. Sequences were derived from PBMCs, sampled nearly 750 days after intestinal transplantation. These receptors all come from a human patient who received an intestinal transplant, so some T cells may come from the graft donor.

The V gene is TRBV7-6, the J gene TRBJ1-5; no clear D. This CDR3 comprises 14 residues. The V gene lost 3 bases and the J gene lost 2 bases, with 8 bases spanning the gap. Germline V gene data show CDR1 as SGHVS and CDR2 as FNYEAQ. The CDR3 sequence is CASSFGRGNQPQHF. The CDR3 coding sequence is TGTGCCAGCAGCTTTGGTAGGGGCAATCAGCCCCAGCATTTT.

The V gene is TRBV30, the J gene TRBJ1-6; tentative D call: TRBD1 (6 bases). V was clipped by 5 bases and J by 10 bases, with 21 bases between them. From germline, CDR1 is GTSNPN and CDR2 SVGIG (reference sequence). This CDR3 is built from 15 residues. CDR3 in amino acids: CAWGRTQGTISPLHF. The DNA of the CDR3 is TGTGCCTGGGGTAGAACACAGGGAACAATCTCACCCCTCCACTTT.

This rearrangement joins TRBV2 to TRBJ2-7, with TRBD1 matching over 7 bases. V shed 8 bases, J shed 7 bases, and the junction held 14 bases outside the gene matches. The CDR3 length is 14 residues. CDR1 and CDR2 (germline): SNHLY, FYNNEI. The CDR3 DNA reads TGTGCCAGCGAGCCGCGTACAGGGGCTTTAGAGCAGTACTTC. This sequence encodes CASEPRTGALEQYF.

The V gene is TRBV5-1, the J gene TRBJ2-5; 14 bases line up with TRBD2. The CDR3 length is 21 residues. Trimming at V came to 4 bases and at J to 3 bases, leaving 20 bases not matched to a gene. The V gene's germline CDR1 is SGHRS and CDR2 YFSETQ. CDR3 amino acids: CASSIRVETSGGATWEETQYF. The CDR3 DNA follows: TGCGCCAGCAGCATTCGAGTGGAGACTAGCGGGGGGGCGACCTGGGAAGAGACCCAGTACTTC.

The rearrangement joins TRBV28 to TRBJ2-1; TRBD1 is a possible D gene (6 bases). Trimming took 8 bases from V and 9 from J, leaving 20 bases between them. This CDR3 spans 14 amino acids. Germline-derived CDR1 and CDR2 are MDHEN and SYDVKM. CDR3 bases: TGTGCCAGCCGACCGGGACACTTGCATCTTGAGCAGTTCTTC. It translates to CASRPGHLHLEQFF.

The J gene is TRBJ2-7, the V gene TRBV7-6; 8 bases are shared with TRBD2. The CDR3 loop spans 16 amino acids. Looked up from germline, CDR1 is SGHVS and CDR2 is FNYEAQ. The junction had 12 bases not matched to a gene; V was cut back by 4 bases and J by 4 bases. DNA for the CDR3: TGTGCCAGCAGCTCAGCCGTTAGCGGGGAATCTTACGAGCAGTACTTC. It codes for CASSSAVSGESYEQYF. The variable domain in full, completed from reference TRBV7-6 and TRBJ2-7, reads GAGVSQSPRYKVTKRGQDVALRCDPISGHVSLYWYRQALGQGPEFLTYFNYEAQQDKSGLPNDRFSAERPEGSISTLTIQRTEQRDSAMYRCASSSAVSGESYEQYFGPGTRLTVT.

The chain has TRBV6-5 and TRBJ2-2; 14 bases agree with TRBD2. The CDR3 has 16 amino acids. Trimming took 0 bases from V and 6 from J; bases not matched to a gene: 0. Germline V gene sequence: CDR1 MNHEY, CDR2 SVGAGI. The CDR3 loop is CASSYSTSGGAGELFF. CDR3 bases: TGTGCCAGCAGTTACTCGACTAGCGGGGGGGCCGGGGAGCTGTTTTTT.

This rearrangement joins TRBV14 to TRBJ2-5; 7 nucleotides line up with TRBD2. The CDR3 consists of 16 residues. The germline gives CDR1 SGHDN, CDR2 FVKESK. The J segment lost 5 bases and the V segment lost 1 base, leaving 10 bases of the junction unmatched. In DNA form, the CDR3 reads TGTGCCAGCAGCCAAGGGAGCGGGGCCTCCTATGAGACCCAGTACTTC. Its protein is CASSQGSGASYETQYF.

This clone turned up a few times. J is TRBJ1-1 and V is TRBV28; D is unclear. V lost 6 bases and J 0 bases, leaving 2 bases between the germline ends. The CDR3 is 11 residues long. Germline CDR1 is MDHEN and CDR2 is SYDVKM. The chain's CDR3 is CASRVNTEAFF. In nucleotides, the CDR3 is TGTGCCAGCAGGGTGAACACTGAAGCTTTCTTT. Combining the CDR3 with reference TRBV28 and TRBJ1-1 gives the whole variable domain DVKVTQSSRYLVKRTGEKVFLECVQDMDHENMFWYRQDPGLGLRLIYFSYDVKMKEKGDIPEGYSVSREKKERFSLILESASTNQTSMYLCASRVNTEAFFGQGTRLTVV.

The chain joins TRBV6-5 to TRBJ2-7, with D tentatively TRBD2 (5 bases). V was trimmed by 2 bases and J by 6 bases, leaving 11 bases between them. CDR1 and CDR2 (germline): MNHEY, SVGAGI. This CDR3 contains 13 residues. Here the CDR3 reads CASSYGLAREQYF. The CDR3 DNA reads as TGTGCCAGCAGTTACGGGCTAGCACGCGAGCAGTACTTC.

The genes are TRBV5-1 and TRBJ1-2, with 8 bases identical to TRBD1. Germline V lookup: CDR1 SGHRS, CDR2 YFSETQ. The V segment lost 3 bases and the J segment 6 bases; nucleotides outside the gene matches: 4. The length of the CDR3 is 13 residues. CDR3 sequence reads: CASSSGQAHGYTF. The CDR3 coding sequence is TGCGCCAGCAGCTCGGGACAGGCCCATGGCTACACCTTC.

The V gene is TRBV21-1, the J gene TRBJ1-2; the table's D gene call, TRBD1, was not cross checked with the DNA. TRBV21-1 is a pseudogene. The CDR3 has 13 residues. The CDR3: CASSEFRFYGYTF. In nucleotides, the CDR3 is TGTGCCAGCAGCGAGTTCAGGTTCTATGGCTACACCTTC.

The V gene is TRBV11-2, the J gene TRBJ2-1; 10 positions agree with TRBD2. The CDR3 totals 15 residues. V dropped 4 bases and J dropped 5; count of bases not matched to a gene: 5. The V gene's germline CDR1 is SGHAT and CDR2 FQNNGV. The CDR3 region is CASSSIAGGNNEQFF. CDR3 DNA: TGTGCCAGCAGCTCAATAGCGGGAGGCAACAATGAGCAGTTCTTC.

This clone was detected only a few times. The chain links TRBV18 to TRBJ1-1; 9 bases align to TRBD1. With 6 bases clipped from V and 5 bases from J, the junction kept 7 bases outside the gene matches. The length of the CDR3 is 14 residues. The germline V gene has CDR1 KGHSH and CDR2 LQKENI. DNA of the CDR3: TGTGCCAGCTCGCCCGGGACAGGGAGGACTGAAGCTTTCTTT. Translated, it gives CASSPGTGRTEAFF.

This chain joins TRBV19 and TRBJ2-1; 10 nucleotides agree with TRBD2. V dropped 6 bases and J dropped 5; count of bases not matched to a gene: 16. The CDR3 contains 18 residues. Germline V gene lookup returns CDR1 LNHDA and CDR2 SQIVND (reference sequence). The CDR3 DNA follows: TGTGCCAGTAGAGGCGGACTAGCGGCGATTAATAAAAACAATGAGCAGTTCTTC. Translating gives CASRGGLAAINKNNEQFF.

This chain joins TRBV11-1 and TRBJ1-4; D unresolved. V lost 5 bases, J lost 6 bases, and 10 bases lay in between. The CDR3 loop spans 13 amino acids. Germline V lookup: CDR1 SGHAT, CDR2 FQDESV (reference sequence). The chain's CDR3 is CASSLGEDEKLFF. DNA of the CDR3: TGTGCCAGCAGCCTCGGGGAGGATGAAAAACTGTTTTTT.

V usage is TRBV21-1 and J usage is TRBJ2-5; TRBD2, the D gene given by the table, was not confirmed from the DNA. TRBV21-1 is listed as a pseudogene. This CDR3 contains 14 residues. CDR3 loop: CASSKGGGSETQYF. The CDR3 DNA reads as TGTGCCAGCAGCAAAGGGGGGGGTTCAGAGACCCAGTACTTC.

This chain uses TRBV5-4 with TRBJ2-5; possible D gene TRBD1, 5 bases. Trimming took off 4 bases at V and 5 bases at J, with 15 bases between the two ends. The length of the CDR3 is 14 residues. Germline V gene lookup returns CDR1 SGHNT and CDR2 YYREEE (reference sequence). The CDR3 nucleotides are TGTGCCAGCAGCCCACCTGGGGCGCGGGAGACCCAGTACTTC. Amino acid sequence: CASSPPGARETQYF.

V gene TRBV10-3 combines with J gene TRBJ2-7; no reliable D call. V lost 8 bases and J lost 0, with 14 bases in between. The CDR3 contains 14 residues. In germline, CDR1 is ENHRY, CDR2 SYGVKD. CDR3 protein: CAISGVFSSYEQYF. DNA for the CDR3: TGTGCCATCTCGGGCGTTTTTAGCTCCTACGAGCAGTACTTC.

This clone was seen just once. The CDR3 region has the DNA TGTGCCAGCAGCCCCGGACAGGCCCTCAGGGAGTACGAGCAGTACTTC. This sequence encodes CASSPGQALREYEQYF. The genes are TRBV11-3 and TRBJ2-7, with 7 nucleotides matching TRBD1. The germline V gene encodes CDR1 SGHNT and CDR2 YENEEA. Trimming took 5 bases from V and 4 from J; bases not matched to a gene: 14. This CDR3 has 16 residues.

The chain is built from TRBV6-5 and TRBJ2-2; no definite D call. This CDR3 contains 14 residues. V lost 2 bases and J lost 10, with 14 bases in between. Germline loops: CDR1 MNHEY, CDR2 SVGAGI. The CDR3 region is CASSYRIVWMELFF. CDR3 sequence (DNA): TGTGCCAGCAGTTACCGTATAGTCTGGATGGAGCTGTTTTTT.

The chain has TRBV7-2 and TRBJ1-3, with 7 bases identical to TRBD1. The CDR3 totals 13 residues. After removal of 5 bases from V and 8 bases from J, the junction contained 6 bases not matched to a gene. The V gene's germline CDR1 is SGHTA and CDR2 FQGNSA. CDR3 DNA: TGTGCCAGCAGCCCGCAGGGGGGGGACACCATATATTTT. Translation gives CASSPQGGDTIYF.

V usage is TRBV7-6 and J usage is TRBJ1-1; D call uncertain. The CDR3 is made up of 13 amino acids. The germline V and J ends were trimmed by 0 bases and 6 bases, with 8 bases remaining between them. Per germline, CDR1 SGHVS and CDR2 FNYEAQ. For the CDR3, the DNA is TGTGCCAGCAGCTTAGCGCCCCCCGCTGAAGCTTTCTTT. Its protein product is CASSLAPPAEAFF.

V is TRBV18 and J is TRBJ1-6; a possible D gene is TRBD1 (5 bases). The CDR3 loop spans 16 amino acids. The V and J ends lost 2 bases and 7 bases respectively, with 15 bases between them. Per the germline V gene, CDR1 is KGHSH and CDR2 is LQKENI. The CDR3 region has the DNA TGTGCCAGCTCACCAGTGCGGGGGAGCCTGAATTCACCCCTCCACTTT. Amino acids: CASSPVRGSLNSPLHF.

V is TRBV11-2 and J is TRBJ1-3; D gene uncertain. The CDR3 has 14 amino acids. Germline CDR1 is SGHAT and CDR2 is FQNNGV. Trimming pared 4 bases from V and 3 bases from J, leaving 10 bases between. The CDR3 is CASSSIRGGNTIYF. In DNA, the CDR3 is TGTGCCAGCAGCTCTATCCGTGGTGGAAACACCATATATTTT.

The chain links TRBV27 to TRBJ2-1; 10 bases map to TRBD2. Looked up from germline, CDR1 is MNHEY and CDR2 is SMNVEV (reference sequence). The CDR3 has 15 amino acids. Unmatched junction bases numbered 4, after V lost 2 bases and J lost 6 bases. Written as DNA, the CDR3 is TGTGCCAGCAGTTTAATACTAGCGGGACTCAATGAGCAGTTCTTC. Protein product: CASSLILAGLNEQFF.

The CDR3 DNA reads as TGTGCCAGCACTGGGCAGGGAGTGGGTCAGCCCCAGCATTTT. Its translation is CASTGQGVGQPQHF. This chain joins TRBV2 and TRBJ1-5; D might be TRBD1 (5 bases). Looked up from germline, CDR1 is SNHLY and CDR2 is FYNNEI. The CDR3 covers 14 residues. Trimming cost V 7 bases and J 6 bases, with 16 bases left between them.

The CDR3 sequence: CASRISEQYF. The CDR3 coding sequence is TGTGCCAGCCGCATTTCCGAGCAGTACTTC. The chain joins TRBV2 to TRBJ2-7, with D hard to call. The germline V and J ends were trimmed by 8 bases and 6 bases, with 8 bases remaining between them. The germline V gene has CDR1 SNHLY and CDR2 FYNNEI. This CDR3 spans 10 amino acids. The complete variable domain, with remaining parts taken from reference TRBV2 and TRBJ2-7, reads EPEVTQTPSHQVTQMGQEVILRCVPISNHLYFYWYRQILGQKVEFLVSFYNNEISEKSEIFDDQFSVERPDGSNFTLKIRSTKLEDSAMYFCASRISEQYFGPGTRLTVT.

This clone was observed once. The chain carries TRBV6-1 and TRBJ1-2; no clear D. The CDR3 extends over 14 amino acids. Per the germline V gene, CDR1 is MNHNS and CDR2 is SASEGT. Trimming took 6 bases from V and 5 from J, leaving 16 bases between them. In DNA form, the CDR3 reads TGTGCCAGCAGGAACATCAGCAGGCTATATGGCTACACCTTC. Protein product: CASRNISRLYGYTF.